This T cell receptor beta chain emerged from a study of identical twins. From germline, CDR1 is ENHRY and CDR2 SYGVKD. The CDR3 consists of 16 residues. V lost 7 bases and J 0 bases, leaving 15 bases between the germline ends. Only a few counts were recorded for this clonotype. TCRdb processed the 5' RACE reads anew with MiXCR; each CDR3 protein has one entry. The data hold 600,000 to 700,000 distinct CDR3 sequences, with 21% observed a single time. Separately, the same data were catalogued under a study of T cells expressing NK-cell markers. This second report adds: All TCR beta repertoires analysed originated from sorted CD3+CD56+NKG2C+, CD3+CD56+NKG2C- and CD3+CD56-NKG2C+ T cells. For a handful of donors, these clonotypes were likewise the leading ones in the CD3+CD56-NKG2C+ fraction.

The origin of this receptor is a woman between 18 and 30 years old in good health. The sequencing sample was made of PBMCs. V and J are TRBV10-3 and TRBJ2-2; no firm D call. For the CDR3, the DNA is TGTGCCATCAAGAGTCGGTCCCCCGCGAACACCGGGGAGCTGTTTTTT. The encoded protein is CAIKSRSPANTGELFF.